The entry below describes one T cell receptor beta chain. No antigen is known for it. Primers: 60 Vbeta forward and 13 Jbeta reverse. Produced via immunoSEQ multiplex PCR; TCRdb's table is partial and in-frame only. The sample has about 170,000 clones, about 76% seen once. The data are from a study of cytomegalovirus exposure and HLA in healthy donors. The study, taken as a whole, reports: Later on, an analysis tied 18,000 or so TCR beta sequences to HLA alleles at 0.05 false discovery rate. Most TCR beta V segments were productive about 87% or about 30% of the time in an earlier analysis. A missense DCLRE1C variant was associated with V- and J-gene trimming of TCR beta chains in a later analysis, and an independent cohort replicated the association. There were reportedly fewer N-insertions in an Asian-associated ancestry cluster than the approximately 600-donor mean, in a later analysis.

Germline V gene sequence: CDR1 SGHNT, CDR2 YYREEE (reference sequence). Trimming cost V 2 bases and J 0 bases, with 5 bases left between them. The CDR3 covers 13 residues. The source of this sequence is a young woman in good health and CMV-seropositive. The rearrangement links TRBV5-4 to TRBJ1-1; D is unclear. Sequencing was performed on PBMCs. CDR3 in amino acids: CASSFSMNTEAFF. CDR3 nucleotide sequence: TGTGCCAGCAGCTTCTCTATGAACACTGAAGCTTTCTTT.